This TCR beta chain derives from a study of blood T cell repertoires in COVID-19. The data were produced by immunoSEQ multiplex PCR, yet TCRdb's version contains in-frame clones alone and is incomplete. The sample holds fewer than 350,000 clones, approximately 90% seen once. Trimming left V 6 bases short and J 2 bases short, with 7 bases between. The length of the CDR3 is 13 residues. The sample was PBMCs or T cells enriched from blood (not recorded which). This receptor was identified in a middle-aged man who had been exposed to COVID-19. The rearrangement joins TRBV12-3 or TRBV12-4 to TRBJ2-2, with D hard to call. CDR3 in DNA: TGTGCCAGCAGGAGTGTTAACACCGGGGAGCTGTTTTTT. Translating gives CASRSVNTGELFF.